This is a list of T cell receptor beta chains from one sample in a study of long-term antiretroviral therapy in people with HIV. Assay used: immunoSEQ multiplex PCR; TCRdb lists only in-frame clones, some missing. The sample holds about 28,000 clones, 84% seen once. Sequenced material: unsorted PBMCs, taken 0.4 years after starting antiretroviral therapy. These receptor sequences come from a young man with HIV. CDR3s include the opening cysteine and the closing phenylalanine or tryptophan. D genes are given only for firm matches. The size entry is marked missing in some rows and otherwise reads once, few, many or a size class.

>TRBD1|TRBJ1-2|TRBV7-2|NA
TGTGCCAGCCCCTCCTACAGGGGGCGTTATAATGGCTACACCTTC
CASPSYRGRYNGYTF
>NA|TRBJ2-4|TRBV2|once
TGTGCCAGCAGGAGGACAGTAACCAAAAACATTCAGTACTTC
CASRRTVTKNIQYF
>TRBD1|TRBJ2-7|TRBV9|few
TGTGCCAGCAGTCGGACAGGGCCGGGAGAGCAGTACTTC
CASSRTGPGEQYF
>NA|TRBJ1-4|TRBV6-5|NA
TGTGCCAGCAGTTACTTTTGGGCCGGGGAGGAAAAACTGTTTTTT
CASSYFWAGEEKLFF
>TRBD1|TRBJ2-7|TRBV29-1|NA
TGCAGCGTTGAAGGGGACAGGGGGGCTACGAGCTCCTACGAGCAGTACTTC
CSVEGDRGATSSYEQYF
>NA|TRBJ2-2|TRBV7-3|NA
TGTGCCAGCAGCTTACGGAACACCGGGGAGCTGTTTTTT
CASSLRNTGELFF
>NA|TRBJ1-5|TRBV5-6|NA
TGTGCCAGCAGCCTTACAGGGTACGGGCAGCCCCAGCATTTT
CASSLTGYGQPQHF
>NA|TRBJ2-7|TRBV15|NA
TGTGCCACCAGCAGGCTTAATAGCGAGCAGTACTTC
CATSRLNSEQYF
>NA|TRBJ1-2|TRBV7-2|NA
TGTGCCAGCAGCCCCGGGCCCCAGCGGTATGGCTACACCTTC
CASSPGPQRYGYTF
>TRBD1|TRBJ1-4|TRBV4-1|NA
TGCGCCAGCAGGGGACAGGGGCGTGCAACTAATGAAAAACTGTTTTTT
CASRGQGRATNEKLFF
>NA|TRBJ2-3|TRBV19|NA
TGTGCCAGTAACGTGGGTTACAGGGAGGACACAGATACGCAGTATTTT
CASNVGYREDTDTQYF
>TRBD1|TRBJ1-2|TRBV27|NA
TGTGCCAGCAGTTCCCATCTCCGACAGGGGAGTTCCTATGGCTACACCTTC
CASSSHLRQGSSYGYTF
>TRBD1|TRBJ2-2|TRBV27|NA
TGTGCCAGCAGACCTACAGGGGGCGAGTGGACCGGGGAGCTGTTTTTT
CASRPTGGEWTGELFF
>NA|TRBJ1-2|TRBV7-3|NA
TGTGCCAGCAGCTTACAAGGCGGGCAGGGATATGGCTACACCTTC
CASSLQGGQGYGYTF
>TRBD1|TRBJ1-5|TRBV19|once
TGTGCCAGTAGGCCCGGGACAGGGGGCAATATGCCCCAGCATTTT
CASRPGTGGNMPQHF
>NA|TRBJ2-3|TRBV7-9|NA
TGTGCCAGCAGCTTAGGTACAGATACGCAGTATTTT
CASSLGTDTQYF
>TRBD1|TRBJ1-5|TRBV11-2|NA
TGTGCCAGCAGCTTAGATCCCAGGGGGCACCAGCCCCAGCATTTT
CASSLDPRGHQPQHF
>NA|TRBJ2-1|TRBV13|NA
TGTGCCAGCAGCTTCCCGCGCTCCGAGCAGTTCTTC
CASSFPRSEQFF
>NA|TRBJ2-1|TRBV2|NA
TGTGCCAGCGCTGGACTATATTACAATGAGCAGTTCTTC
CASAGLYYNEQFF
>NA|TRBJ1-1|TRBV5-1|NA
TGCGCCAGCAGCTCTGGGGGGGGAAGCACTGAAGCTTTCTTT
CASSSGGGSTEAFF
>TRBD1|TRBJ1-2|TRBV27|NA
TGTGCCAGCAGTCCACGGACAGGCTATGGCTACACCTTC
CASSPRTGYGYTF
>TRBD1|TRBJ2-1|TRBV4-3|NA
TGCGCCAGCAGCCAAGATCGGGCAGGGGGCTTCGGTGTCAATGAGCAGTTCTTC
CASSQDRAGGFGVNEQFF
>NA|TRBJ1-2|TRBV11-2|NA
TGTGCCAGCAGCTCGCGGTCCGTAGCGGGGGATAACTATGGCTACACCTTC
CASSSRSVAGDNYGYTF
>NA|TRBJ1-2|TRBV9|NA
TGTGCCAGCAGCACAGCGGGGGCTCCGGTTGGCTACACCTTC
CASSTAGAPVGYTF
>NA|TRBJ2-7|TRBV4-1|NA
TGCGCCAGCAGCCAATACTCGCTCGGGGGAGAGCAGTACTTC
CASSQYSLGGEQYF